Below are 7 T cell receptor beta chains sequenced from a single sample in a study of Ad26.COV2.S vaccination and SARS-CoV-2 variants. Specified treatment: roughly 18 received Ad26.COV2.S at low or high dose, single or two shots; about 5 received placebo; per-sample allocation not given. Sampling was done on day 63 after the first vaccine or placebo injection. Generated by immunoSEQ multiplex PCR, the TCRdb table keeps only in-frame clones and is missing some. The table has approximately 240,000 clones, around 89% seen once. The sequencing here drew on peripheral blood, taken in a trial of Ad26.COV2.S vaccine versus placebo. The receptors shown here come from a person between 18 and 59 years old who received the Ad26.COV2.S COVID-19 vaccine or a placebo.

This chain links TRBV9 with TRBJ1-5; TRBD1 is a possible D gene (6 bases). The V end lost 3 bases, the J end lost 7 bases, and 14 bases lay between the germline ends. The CDR3 extends over 14 amino acids. CDR1 SGDLS and CDR2 YYNGEE come from the germline V gene. The CDR3: CASSAGGGGQPQHF. CDR3 sequence (DNA): TGTGCCAGCAGCGCTGGAGGGGGGGGACAGCCCCAGCATTTT.

This chain joins TRBV28 and TRBJ2-7; D might be TRBD1 or TRBD2, each matching 5 bases. Germline loops: CDR1 MDHEN, CDR2 SYDVKM. The CDR3 totals 12 residues. Trimming removed 5 bases from V and 5 bases from J, with 10 bases in between. The CDR3 is CASSKRDHEQYF. For the CDR3, the DNA is TGTGCCAGCAGTAAGAGGGACCACGAGCAGTACTTC.

The chain is built from TRBV5-5 and TRBJ2-3, with 8 positions matching TRBD1. Per the germline V gene, CDR1 is SGHKS and CDR2 is YYEKEE (reference sequence). V lost 1 base, J lost 2 bases, and 6 bases stayed unmatched. CDR3 length: 16 residues. The CDR3 loop is CASSLQGAIITDTQYF. The CDR3 nucleotides are TGTGCCAGCAGCTTGCAGGGGGCAATAATCACAGATACGCAGTATTTT.

The chain couples TRBV27 to TRBJ1-2; D call uncertain. The CDR3 contains 13 residues. The V end was cut by 5 bases, the J end by 3 bases, with 10 bases between. The V gene's germline CDR1 is MNHEY and CDR2 SMNVEV (reference sequence). CDR3 nucleotide sequence: TGTGCCAGCAGTCCCCGAAGGGACTATGGCTACACCTTC. This translates into CASSPRRDYGYTF.

The V and J genes are TRBV23-1 and TRBJ2-3; no firm D call. TRBV23-1 is an ORF; its function is uncertain. The CDR3 is 13 amino acids. The germline V and J ends were trimmed by 5 bases and 7 bases, with 13 bases remaining between them. For the CDR3, the DNA is TGCGCCAGCAGTGGCCAAAGTCGGAATACGCAGTATTTT. It encodes CASSGQSRNTQYF.

The chain recombines TRBV4-3 with TRBJ1-4, with D uncertain. This CDR3 has 14 residues. Germline CDR1 reads LGHNA; CDR2 reads YSLEER. Between the trimmed V and J ends, which lost 1 base and 7 bases, there was a span of 10 bases. CDR3 protein: CASSQGARVEKLFF. DNA for the CDR3: TGCGCCAGCAGCCAAGGGGCAAGGGTTGAAAAACTGTTTTTT.

The DNA for the CDR3 is TGTGCCACCAGCAGAGATAGGGGGGGCGCGGCATACGAGCAGTACTTC. It yields the protein CATSRDRGGAAYEQYF. J is TRBJ2-7 and V is TRBV15, with a weak D call TRBD2 (7 bases). There are 16 residues in the CDR3. The V end was cut by 0 bases, the J end by 4 bases, with 16 bases between. Germline V CDR1 and CDR2: LNHNV, YYDKDF (reference sequence).